A single sample is the source of the 17 T cell receptor beta chains below, sequenced in a study of human T cells and chemical hapten exposure. In TCRdb, the RACE reads were re-called with MiXCR into one record per CDR3 protein. The sample yields roughly 50,000 distinct CDR3 sequences, 9.5% to 10% seen once. Sample time point: pre-sensitization, week 0. Treatment in this sample: therapeutic diphenylcyclopropenone sensitization with weekly scalp DPC. Unseparated into fractions, whole blood served as the source from which total RNA was extracted. This specimen was whole blood, taken in connection with sensitization to the hapten diphenylcyclopropenone (DPC). The receptors shown here come from a woman in her twenties or thirties with alopecia areata. Some clones in this sample may be carry-over from other donors' samples.

This chain connects TRBV29-1 to TRBJ2-1; 10 bases match TRBD1. The germline V gene encodes CDR1 SQVTM and CDR2 ANQGSEA. V lost 3 bases and J lost 8; bases outside the gene matches: 7. This CDR3 has 14 residues. The CDR3 bases are TGCAGCGTTGATAGGGGGGACAGGGGCGATGAGCAGTTCTTC. This codes for CSVDRGDRGDEQFF.

This chain links TRBV4-3 with TRBJ2-3; no reliable D call. Germline CDR1 is LGHNA and CDR2 is YSLEER. This CDR3 region has 15 residues. V was shortened by 0 bases and J by 9 bases, with 16 bases between the two germline ends. CDR3 amino acids: CASSQDRSAARTQYF. For the CDR3, the DNA is TGCGCCAGCAGCCAAGATCGGAGCGCCGCACGGACGCAGTATTTT.

The CDR3 reads CASSAARTSGTGELFF. DNA for the CDR3: TGTGCCAGCAGTGCTGCAAGGACTAGCGGGACCGGGGAGCTGTTTTTT. The genes are TRBV6-5 and TRBJ2-2; 11 bases line up with TRBD2. The CDR3 sequence is 16 residues long. The V gene's germline CDR1 is MNHEY and CDR2 SVGAGI. Trimming cost V 5 bases and J 5 bases; bases outside gene matches: 7.

The chain uses TRBV10-3 and TRBJ2-3; 12 nucleotides agree with TRBD2. The CDR3 is made up of 15 amino acids. Trimming cost V 6 bases and J 4 bases; bases outside gene matches: 5. Germline CDR1 reads ENHRY; CDR2 reads SYGVKD. CDR3: CAISATSGGSDTQYF. Written as DNA, the CDR3 is TGTGCCATCAGCGCGACTAGCGGGGGTTCAGATACGCAGTATTTT.

This clonotype was found a few times. The V gene is TRBV28, the J gene TRBJ2-3; D remains ambiguous. This CDR3 contains 13 residues. Per germline, CDR1 MDHEN and CDR2 SYDVKM. V lost 5 bases to trimming and J lost 0 bases, with 6 bases between them. The CDR3 loop is CASSRTSTDTQYF. The CDR3 region has the DNA TGTGCCAGCAGTCGCACTAGCACAGATACGCAGTATTTT.

The rearrangement links TRBV7-9 to TRBJ2-7; 7 nucleotides agree with TRBD1. J gave up 2 bases and V 5 bases, and 3 bases lay outside the gene matches. There are 13 residues in the CDR3. Germline V gene data show CDR1 as SEHNR and CDR2 as FQNEAQ (reference sequence). As DNA, the CDR3 is TGTGCCAGCAGCCACGGGACAGCCTACGAGCAGTACTTC. It translates to CASSHGTAYEQYF. Variable domain in full (rest from reference TRBV7-9 and TRBJ2-7): DTGVSQNPRHKITKRGQNVTFRCDPISEHNRLYWYRQTLGQGPEFLTYFQNEAQLEKSRLLSDRFSAERPKGSFSTLEIQRTEQGDSAMYLCASSHGTAYEQYFGPGTRLTVT.

This clonotype was seen more than once but under ten times. This chain uses TRBV28 with TRBJ1-2, with a tentative D call TRBD1 (5 bases). This CDR3 has 14 residues. V was pared by 2 bases and J by 4 bases, with 11 bases between. Per the germline V gene, CDR1 is MDHEN and CDR2 is SYDVKM. The CDR3 spells CASSLRGPIYGYTF. In DNA form, the CDR3 reads TGTGCCAGCAGTTTAAGGGGTCCTATCTATGGCTACACCTTC.

For this clonotype: Sequence at one end of the junction differs from germline and may be a read error. The chain recombines TRBV12-3 or TRBV12-4 with TRBJ1-5; D is undetermined. The CDR3 covers 16 residues. The CDR3 here is CASSLGVWASNRPQHF. The CDR3 DNA is TGTGCCAGCAGTCTCGGGGTCTGGGCCAGCAATCGGCCCCAGCATTTT.

The V and J genes are TRBV12-3 or TRBV12-4 and TRBJ1-5; weak D call: TRBD1 (5 bases). The CDR3 is 13 amino acids. V dropped 7 bases and J dropped 7 bases, with 14 bases sitting between them. Here the CDR3 reads CASTRRGGQPQHF. CDR3 sequence (DNA): TGTGCCAGCACTCGGAGGGGCGGCCAGCCCCAGCATTTT.

V gene TRBV12-3 or TRBV12-4 combines with J gene TRBJ1-4; D ambiguous. The V and J ends lost 3 bases and 2 bases respectively, with 7 bases between them. The CDR3 sequence is 14 residues long. The CDR3 DNA follows: TGTGCCAGCAGTTTTAGGAGGACTAATGAAAAACTGTTTTTT. It is translated as CASSFRRTNEKLFF.

This clonotype has just a few counts. The chain uses TRBV7-2 and TRBJ2-5; either TRBD1 or TRBD2 may fit D (6 bases each). Germline V gene lookup returns CDR1 SGHTA and CDR2 FQGNSA. The V and J ends lost 0 bases and 4 bases respectively, with 9 bases between them. This CDR3 has 14 residues. The CDR3 sequence is CASSLAGGPETQYF. The CDR3 region has the DNA TGTGCCAGCAGCTTAGCAGGGGGGCCAGAGACCCAGTACTTC.

This chain connects TRBV13 to TRBJ2-3; the D gene is possibly TRBD2 (5 bases). Trimming removed 5 bases from V and 3 bases from J, with 18 bases in between. The CDR3 has 16 residues. Germline CDR1 PRHDT, CDR2 FYEKMQ (reference sequence). The DNA of the CDR3 is TGTGCCAGCAGCCTACCCGTGGAAACGGGAACAGATACGCAGTATTTT. This gives the protein CASSLPVETGTDTQYF.

The chain is built from TRBV7-2 and TRBJ1-5; D unclear. Between the trimmed V and J ends, which lost 1 base and 3 bases, there was a span of 10 bases. Germline-derived CDR1 and CDR2 are SGHTA and FQGNSA. The CDR3 totals 15 residues. The CDR3 loop is CASSLERANNQPQHF. The CDR3 nucleotides read TGTGCCAGCAGCTTAGAGAGGGCAAACAATCAGCCCCAGCATTTT.

By share of the sample, this clonotype is medium-sized. The chain carries TRBV6-1 and TRBJ2-7; no reliable D call. The CDR3 totals 13 residues. Germline CDR1 and CDR2: MNHNS and SASEGT. V was shortened by 1 base and J by 3 bases, with 7 bases between the two germline ends. The CDR3 DNA is TGTGCCAGCAGTGAAGTGGGGTACTACGAGCAGTACTTC. This codes for CASSEVGYYEQYF.

The V and J genes are TRBV18 and TRBJ2-3; D gene uncertain. The ends were cut back, 4 bases at V and 6 bases at J, with 14 bases in the middle. Germline assignment: CDR1 KGHSH and CDR2 LQKENI. The CDR3 extends over 14 amino acids. This CDR3 is CASSQGRAGDTQYF. The CDR3 DNA reads as TGTGCCAGCTCACAGGGTCGGGCTGGCGATACGCAGTATTTT.

At least ten counts were recorded for this clonotype. The gene calls are TRBV12-3 or TRBV12-4 and TRBJ2-1; TRBD2 matches 8 bases. There are 14 residues in the CDR3. V shed 8 bases and J 4 bases; nucleotides not matched to a gene: 7. The CDR3 protein is CASRNGGAYNEQFF. As DNA, the CDR3 is TGTGCCAGCCGTAACGGGGGGGCTTACAATGAGCAGTTCTTC.

This clonotype was detected only a few times. The gene calls are TRBV12-3 or TRBV12-4 and TRBJ1-6; D gene unclear. Between the trimmed V and J ends, which lost 5 bases and 8 bases, there was a span of 10 bases. The length of the CDR3 is 13 residues. CDR3 loop: CASSPDGYSPLHF. Here the CDR3 DNA reads TGTGCCAGCAGTCCCGACGGTTATTCACCCCTCCACTTT.